The source of this T cell receptor beta chain is a study of Ad26.COV2.S vaccination and SARS-CoV-2 variants. TCRdb keeps only in-frame clones here, not all; method: immunoSEQ multiplex PCR. Among about 280,000 clones listed, approximately 89% were seen once. Germline V gene data show CDR1 as SNHLY and CDR2 as FYNNEI. The ends lost 8 bases at V and 3 bases at J; junction bases unmatched: 13. This CDR3 is built from 16 residues. The treatment: roughly 20 received Ad26.COV2.S at low or high dose, single or two shots; five or six received placebo; per-sample allocation not given. Vaccine and placebo recipients were sampled on day 63 after the first injection.

V usage is TRBV2 and J usage is TRBJ1-5; 7 bases are a match to TRBD1. The origin of this receptor is a person between 18 and 65 years old who received the Ad26.COV2.S COVID-19 vaccine or a placebo. The sequenced sample was peripheral blood, obtained in a trial of Ad26.COV2.S vaccine versus placebo. This CDR3 is CASGGALTGINQPQHF. The CDR3, as DNA: TGTGCCAGCGGTGGGGCCCTGACAGGGATCAATCAGCCCCAGCATTTT.